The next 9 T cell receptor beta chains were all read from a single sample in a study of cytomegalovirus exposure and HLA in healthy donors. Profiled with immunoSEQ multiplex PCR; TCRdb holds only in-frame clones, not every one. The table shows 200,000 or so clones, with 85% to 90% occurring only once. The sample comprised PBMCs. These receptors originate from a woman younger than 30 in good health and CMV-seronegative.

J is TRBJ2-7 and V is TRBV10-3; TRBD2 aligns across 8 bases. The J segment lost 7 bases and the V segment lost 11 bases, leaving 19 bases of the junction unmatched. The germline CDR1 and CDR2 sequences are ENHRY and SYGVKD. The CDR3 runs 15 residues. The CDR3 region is CAAGEGAGGNYEQYF. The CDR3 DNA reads TGTGCCGCGGGTGAAGGCGCGGGAGGCAACTATGAGCAGTACTTC.

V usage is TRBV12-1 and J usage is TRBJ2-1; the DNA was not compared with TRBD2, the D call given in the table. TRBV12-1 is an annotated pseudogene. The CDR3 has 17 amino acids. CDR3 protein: CASSLGGTSGLRSEQFF. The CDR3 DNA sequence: TGTGCCAGCAGCTTGGGGGGGACTAGCGGACTACGGAGTGAGCAGTTCTTC.

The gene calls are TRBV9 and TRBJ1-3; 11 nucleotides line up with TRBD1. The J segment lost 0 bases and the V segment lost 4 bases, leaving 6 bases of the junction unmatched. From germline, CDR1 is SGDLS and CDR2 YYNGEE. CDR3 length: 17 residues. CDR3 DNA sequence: TGTGCCAGCAGCCCTCTTGGGACAGGGGGCTCTGGAAACACCATATATTTT. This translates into CASSPLGTGGSGNTIYF.

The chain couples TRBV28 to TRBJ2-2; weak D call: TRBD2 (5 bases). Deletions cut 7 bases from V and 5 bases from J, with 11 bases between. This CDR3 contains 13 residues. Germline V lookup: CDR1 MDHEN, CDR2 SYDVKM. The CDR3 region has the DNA TGTGCCAGCATTCGCGGGTTGACCGGGGAGCTGTTTTTT. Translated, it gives CASIRGLTGELFF.

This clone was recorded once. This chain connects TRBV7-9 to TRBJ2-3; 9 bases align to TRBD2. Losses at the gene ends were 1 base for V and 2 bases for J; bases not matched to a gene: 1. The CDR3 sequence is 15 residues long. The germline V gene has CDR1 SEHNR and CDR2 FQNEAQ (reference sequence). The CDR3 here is CASSLGTSDTDTQYF. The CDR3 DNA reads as TGTGCCAGCAGCTTAGGGACTAGCGACACAGATACGCAGTATTTT.

CDR3 sequence: CASSYSLTALQGQFF. CDR3 in DNA: TGTGCCAGCAGTTACTCCCTAACTGCACTACAGGGGCAGTTCTTC. The chain carries TRBV6-5 and TRBJ2-1, with D perhaps TRBD1 (6 bases). The germline gives CDR1 MNHEY, CDR2 SVGAGI. The CDR3 extends over 15 amino acids. V was trimmed by 0 bases and J by 12 bases, leaving 18 bases between them.

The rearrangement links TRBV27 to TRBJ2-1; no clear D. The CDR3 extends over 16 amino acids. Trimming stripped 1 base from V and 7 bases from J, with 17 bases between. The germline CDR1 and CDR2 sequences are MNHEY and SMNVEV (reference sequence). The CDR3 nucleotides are TGTGCCAGCAGTTTATTTCCACTCTTGCCTTGGAATGAGCAGTTCTTC. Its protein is CASSLFPLLPWNEQFF.

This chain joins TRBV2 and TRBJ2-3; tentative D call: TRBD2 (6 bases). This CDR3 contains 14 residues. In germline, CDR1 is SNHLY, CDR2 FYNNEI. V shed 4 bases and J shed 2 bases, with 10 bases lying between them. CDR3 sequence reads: CASSVRGTTDTQYF. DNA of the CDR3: TGTGCCAGCAGTGTGCGGGGTACCACAGATACGCAGTATTTT.

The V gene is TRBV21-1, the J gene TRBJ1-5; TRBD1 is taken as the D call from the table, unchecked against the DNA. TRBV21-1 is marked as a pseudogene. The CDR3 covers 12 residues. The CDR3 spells CASRGHNQPQHF. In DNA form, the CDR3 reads TGTGCCAGCAGGGGGCACAATCAGCCCCAGCATTTT.